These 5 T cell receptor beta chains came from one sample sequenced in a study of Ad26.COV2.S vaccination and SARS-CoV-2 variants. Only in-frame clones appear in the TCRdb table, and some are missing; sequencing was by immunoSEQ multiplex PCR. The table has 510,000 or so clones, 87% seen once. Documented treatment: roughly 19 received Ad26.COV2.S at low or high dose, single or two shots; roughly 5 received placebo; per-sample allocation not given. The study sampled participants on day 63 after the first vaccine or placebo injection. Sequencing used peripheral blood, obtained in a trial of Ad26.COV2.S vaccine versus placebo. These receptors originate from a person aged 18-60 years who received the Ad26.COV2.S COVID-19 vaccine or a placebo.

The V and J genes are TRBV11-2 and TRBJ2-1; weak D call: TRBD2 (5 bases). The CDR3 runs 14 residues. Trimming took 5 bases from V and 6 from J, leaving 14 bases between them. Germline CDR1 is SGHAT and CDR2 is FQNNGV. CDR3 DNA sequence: TGTGCCAGCAGCCGCGGACTGGCTCCCAATGAGCAGTTCTTC. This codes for CASSRGLAPNEQFF. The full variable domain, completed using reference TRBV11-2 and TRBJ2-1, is EAGVAQSPRYKIIEKRQSVAFWCNPISGHATLYWYQQILGQGPKLLIQFQNNGVVDDSQLPKDRFSAERLKGVDSTLKIQPAKLEDSAVYLCASSRGLAPNEQFFGPGTRLTVL.

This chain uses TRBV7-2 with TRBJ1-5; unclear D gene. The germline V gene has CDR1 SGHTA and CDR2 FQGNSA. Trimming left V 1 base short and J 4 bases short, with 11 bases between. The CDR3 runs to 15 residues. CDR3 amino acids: CASSLGLSGNQPQHF. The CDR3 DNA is TGTGCCAGCAGCTTAGGTTTGTCCGGAAATCAGCCCCAGCATTTT.

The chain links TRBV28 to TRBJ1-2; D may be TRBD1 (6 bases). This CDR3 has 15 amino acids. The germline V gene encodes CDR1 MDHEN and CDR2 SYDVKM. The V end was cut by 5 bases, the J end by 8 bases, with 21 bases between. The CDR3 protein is CASSLPGTPMGGYTF. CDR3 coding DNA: TGTGCCAGCAGTCTACCCGGGACACCCATGGGGGGCTACACCTTC.

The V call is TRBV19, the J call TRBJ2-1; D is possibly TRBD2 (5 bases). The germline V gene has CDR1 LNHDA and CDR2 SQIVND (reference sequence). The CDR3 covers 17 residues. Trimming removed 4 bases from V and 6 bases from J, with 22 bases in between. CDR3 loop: CASSNGRNSGWANEQFF. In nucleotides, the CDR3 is TGTGCCAGTAGTAACGGCCGAAATTCGGGATGGGCCAATGAGCAGTTCTTC.

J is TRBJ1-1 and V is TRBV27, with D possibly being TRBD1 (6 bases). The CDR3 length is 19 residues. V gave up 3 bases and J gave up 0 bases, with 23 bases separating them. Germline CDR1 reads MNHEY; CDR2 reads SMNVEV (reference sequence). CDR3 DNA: TGTGCCAGCAGTTTTTCCTCTTTAGGCGGCAGGGGAATGAACACTGAAGCTTTCTTT. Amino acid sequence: CASSFSSLGGRGMNTEAFF.